The 23 T cell receptor beta chains below were found in one sample sequenced in a study of shared clonotypes between healthy human individuals. This table comes from immunoSEQ multiplex PCR, and its TCRdb copy is limited to in-frame clones, with some not included. The sample consists of fewer than 1.4 million clones, around three quarters of them appearing once. Material: memory CD4+ T cells from PBMCs. The sample's subset: CD45RA-negative fraction. Every receptor here comes from a man younger than 35 in good health. Some clones in this sample may be carry-over from other donors' samples.

This clone was seen repeatedly, ten times or more. The V gene is TRBV4-1, the J gene TRBJ2-7, with TRBD2 matching 9 bases. V lost 0 bases to trimming and J lost 3 bases; unmatched junction nucleotides: 6. Germline V gene lookup returns CDR1 MGHRA and CDR2 YSYEKL. The CDR3 extends over 16 amino acids. In DNA, the CDR3 is TGCGCCAGCAGCCAAGATCAGACTAGCGGATACTACGAGCAGTACTTC. It is translated as CASSQDQTSGYYEQYF.

The chain recombines TRBV2 with TRBJ2-7; D possibly matches TRBD1 or TRBD2 (6 bases each). The length of the CDR3 is 14 residues. CDR1 and CDR2 (germline): SNHLY, FYNNEI. V was shortened by 1 base and J by 5 bases, with 12 bases between the two germline ends. The CDR3 coding sequence is TGTGCCAGCAGTGAAGGGGGGGCAGTCCACGAGCAGTACTTC. Translated, it gives CASSEGGAVHEQYF.

The genes are TRBV28 and TRBJ1-2; D possibly corresponds to TRBD1 (5 bases). V lost 7 bases and J 0 bases, leaving 12 bases between the germline ends. Germline-derived CDR1 and CDR2 are MDHEN and SYDVKM. This CDR3 is 14 amino acids long. The CDR3 DNA reads TGTGCCAGCACCCCGACAGCTTCTAACTATGGCTACACCTTC. Its protein is CASTPTASNYGYTF.

The chain links TRBV28 to TRBJ1-1; no firm D call. Germline CDR1 reads MDHEN; CDR2 reads SYDVKM. Trimming pared 10 bases from V and 6 bases from J, leaving 15 bases between. The CDR3 totals 12 residues. This CDR3 is CATSTYLAEAFF. The CDR3 DNA sequence: TGTGCCACCTCGACCTATTTGGCTGAAGCTTTCTTT.

Points on this clone: Germline is not matched at one junction end, which may reflect a read error. This rearrangement joins TRBV6-5 to TRBJ1-2; 7 nucleotides agree with TRBD1. CDR3 length: 13 residues. Germline values: CDR1 MNHEY, CDR2 SVGAGI. CDR3 in DNA: TGTGCCAACAGTTCCACAGGGGTGCGGGGCTACACCTTC. It codes for CANSSTGVRGYTF.

The CDR3 sequence: CASSLAGPGFKNIQYF. The CDR3 bases are TGTGCCAGCAGCTTGGCGGGCCCAGGGTTTAAAAACATTCAGTACTTC. The rearrangement uses TRBV7-8 and TRBJ2-4, with D perhaps matching TRBD1 or TRBD2 (5 bases each). The V gene lost 3 bases and the J gene lost 4 bases, with 16 bases spanning the gap. This CDR3 comprises 16 residues. Germline CDR1 reads SGHVS; CDR2 reads FQNEAQ.

The chain is built from TRBV29-1 and TRBJ2-5, with D possibly TRBD1 on 6 matching bases. Trimming took 4 bases from V and 2 from J, leaving 11 bases between them. In germline, CDR1 is SQVTM, CDR2 ANQGSEA. The length of the CDR3 is 13 residues. This CDR3 reads CSVGSGQQETQYF. The CDR3 DNA sequence: TGCAGCGTTGGCTCGGGACAACAAGAGACCCAGTACTTC.

The chain joins TRBV5-6 to TRBJ1-2; D gene unclear. Trimming left V 3 bases short and J 6 bases short, with 18 bases between. Germline V lookup: CDR1 SGHDT, CDR2 YYEEEE. CDR3 length: 15 residues. The chain's CDR3 is CASSSLSGRMNGYTF. In DNA, the CDR3 is TGTGCCAGCAGCTCTCTCAGTGGAAGGATGAATGGCTACACCTTC.

The chain recombines TRBV14 with TRBJ2-5; 7 positions match TRBD2. V was clipped by 2 bases and J by 3 bases; unmatched bases: 15. CDR1 is SGHDN and CDR2 is FVKESK in the germline V gene. The CDR3 is 18 residues long. CDR3 loop: CASSQMVGGTTAEETQYF. The DNA of the CDR3 is TGTGCCAGCAGCCAAATGGTGGGAGGGACGACGGCGGAAGAGACCCAGTACTTC.

V and J are TRBV6-5 and TRBJ2-2; TRBD2 might be the D (5 bases). The V and J ends lost 0 bases and 6 bases respectively, with 14 bases between them. Germline V gives CDR1 MNHEY, CDR2 SVGAGI. The CDR3 runs 16 residues. The CDR3: CASSYSGSPRAGELFF. CDR3 nucleotide sequence: TGTGCCAGCAGTTACTCGGGAAGCCCGAGGGCCGGGGAGCTGTTTTTT.

As concerns this clone: In the same sample, other DNA sequences code for this CDR3. The V and J genes are TRBV9 and TRBJ2-7; TRBD2 aligns across 8 bases. The CDR3 runs to 13 residues. After removal of 3 bases from V and 6 bases from J, the junction contained 5 bases not matched to a gene. Germline assignment: CDR1 SGDLS and CDR2 YYNGEE. This CDR3 is CASSASGGLEQYF. The CDR3 nucleotides read TGTGCCAGCAGCGCCAGCGGGGGCCTCGAGCAGTACTTC. Filled out from reference TRBV9 and TRBJ2-7, the complete variable domain reads DSGVTQTPKHLITATGQRVTLRCSPRSGDLSVYWYQQSLDQGLQFLIQYYNGEERAKGNILERFSAQQFPDLHSELNLSSLELGDSALYFCASSASGGLEQYFGPGTRLTVT.

This clone was counted a single time. The chain carries TRBV6-5 and TRBJ1-5; the match to TRBD1 covers 8 bases. Germline trimming cut 6 bases from V and 6 bases from J; bases unmatched to any gene: 10. Per germline, CDR1 MNHEY and CDR2 SVGAGI. The CDR3 spans 15 residues. CDR3 sequence (DNA): TGTGCCAGCAGCCAGACCTACAGGGGGAGTCAGCCCCAGCATTTT. It encodes CASSQTYRGSQPQHF.

This clone appeared a single time. This chain links TRBV6-5 with TRBJ2-2; D gene ambiguous. Germline assignment: CDR1 MNHEY and CDR2 SVGAGI. V was trimmed by 2 bases and J by 6 bases, leaving 13 bases between them. This CDR3 is 15 amino acids long. The CDR3 DNA reads as TGTGCCAGCAGTTACCAGACGGCCCGTCCCGGGGAGCTGTTTTTT. Translated: CASSYQTARPGELFF.

Comment on this clone: The same CDR3 also results from other DNA sequences found in this sample. The V call is TRBV5-1, the J call TRBJ1-1; D remains unclear. CDR3 length: 13 amino acids. Trimming removed 6 bases at V and 1 base at J, with 10 bases between. The V gene's germline CDR1 is SGHRS and CDR2 YFSETQ. The CDR3: CASTSGGNTEAFF. The CDR3 DNA reads TGCGCCAGCACCTCGGGAGGGAACACTGAAGCTTTCTTT.

The chain has TRBV7-2 and TRBJ2-5; D uncertain. This CDR3 region has 13 residues. Germline V gene lookup returns CDR1 SGHTA and CDR2 FQGNSA. Trimming took 3 bases from V and 5 from J, leaving 10 bases between them. DNA of the CDR3: TGTGCCAGCAGCTTCAGCCGGCGGGAGACCCAGTACTTC. Protein: CASSFSRRETQYF.

This clone was detected once. The chain carries TRBV5-1 and TRBJ1-2, with 8 bases matching TRBD1. Germline CDR1 is SGHRS and CDR2 is YFSETQ. The CDR3 loop spans 15 amino acids. The trim removed 2 bases at V and 6 bases at J, leaving 9 bases unmatched. This chain's CDR3 is CASSFQGRGHDGYTF. The CDR3 DNA follows: TGCGCCAGCAGCTTCCAGGGCAGGGGGCATGATGGCTACACCTTC. Looking up the rest from reference TRBV5-1 and TRBJ1-2 gives the full variable domain: KAGVTQTPRYLIKTRGQQVTLSCSPISGHRSVSWYQQTPGQGLQFLFEYFSETQRNKGNFPGRFSGRQFSNSRSEMNVSTLELGDSALYLCASSFQGRGHDGYTFGSGTRLTVV.

The chain joins TRBV9 to TRBJ2-1; no firm D call. V was shortened by 0 bases and J by 2 bases, with 9 bases between the two germline ends. CDR1 SGDLS and CDR2 YYNGEE come from the germline V gene. The CDR3 spans 15 residues. CDR3 loop: CASSVGSTAYNEQFF. The CDR3 region has the DNA TGTGCCAGCAGCGTAGGCTCAACTGCCTACAATGAGCAGTTCTTC.

V usage is TRBV5-1 and J usage is TRBJ2-1, with D possibly TRBD1 on 6 matching bases. Trimming removed 7 bases at V and 4 bases at J, with 18 bases between. Per the germline V gene, CDR1 is SGHRS and CDR2 is YFSETQ. This CDR3 is built from 15 residues. CDR3 in amino acids: CASGLGTKPYNEQFF. The CDR3 DNA sequence: TGCGCCAGCGGCCTTGGGACAAAACCTTACAATGAGCAGTTCTTC.

This clone was seen many times. The chain couples TRBV15 to TRBJ2-7, with 10 bases fitting TRBD2. V trimming: 5 bases; J trimming: 2 bases; junction bases outside the gene matches: 6. From germline, CDR1 is LNHNV and CDR2 YYDKDF (reference sequence). This CDR3 region has 15 residues. CDR3 bases: TGTGCCACCAGCGAGGGACTAGCGTTAACCTACGAGCAGTACTTC. Protein sequence: CATSEGLALTYEQYF.

The sample holds one count of this clone. The chain combines TRBV9 with TRBJ1-1; TRBD1 aligns across 7 bases. The CDR3 sequence is 15 residues long. The junction had 4 bases not matched to a gene; V was cut back by 2 bases and J by 0 bases. The germline V gene encodes CDR1 SGDLS and CDR2 YYNGEE. The CDR3 DNA is TGTGCCAGCAGCGTGGGGACAGCGTTGAACACTGAAGCTTTCTTT. Protein sequence: CASSVGTALNTEAFF.

The V and J genes are TRBV29-1 and TRBJ2-1; 10 bases align to TRBD1. The CDR3 length is 14 residues. The germline CDR1 and CDR2 sequences are SQVTM and ANQGSEA. The trim removed 2 bases at V and 4 bases at J, leaving 2 bases unmatched. DNA for the CDR3: TGCAGCGTTGAAAGGGACAGGGGATACAATGAGCAGTTCTTC. Protein sequence: CSVERDRGYNEQFF.

The V gene is TRBV5-1, the J gene TRBJ1-2; 7 bases map to TRBD1. Trimming at V came to 0 bases and at J to 9 bases, leaving 11 bases not matched to a gene. CDR1 is SGHRS and CDR2 is YFSETQ in the germline V gene. The CDR3 loop spans 15 amino acids. The CDR3 is CASSLGTGTVWSYTF. In nucleotides, the CDR3 is TGCGCCAGCAGCTTGGGGACAGGTACCGTATGGAGCTACACCTTC.

This chain connects TRBV19 to TRBJ2-1; D is unclear. The V end was cut by 7 bases, the J end by 8 bases, with 15 bases between. The CDR3 sequence is 13 residues long. Germline V gene data show CDR1 as LNHDA and CDR2 as SQIVND (reference sequence). CDR3 sequence (DNA): TGTGCCAGTACCGCTTCCCGACGGGATGAGCAGTTCTTC. Translation: CASTASRRDEQFF.